One and the same sample provided the 20 T cell receptor beta chains below, sequenced in a study of shared clonotypes between healthy human individuals. Profiled with immunoSEQ multiplex PCR; TCRdb holds only in-frame clones, not every one. In the table there are 2,500,000 or so clones, approximately 90% of which are singletons. Material for sequencing was naive CD4+ T cells sorted from blood. Subset meaning: CD45RA+ positively selected. The receptors shown here come from a man aged 18 to 30 in good health.

The chain uses TRBV11-2 and TRBJ2-6; 7 positions match TRBD2. Trimming removed 0 bases from V and 0 bases from J; junction bases left unmatched: 5. Looked up from germline, CDR1 is SGHAT and CDR2 is FQNNGV. CDR3 length: 18 amino acids. CDR3 nucleotide sequence: TGTGCCAGCAGCTTAGACGGGGGGATTCTCTCTGGGGCCAACGTCCTGACTTTC. Translation: CASSLDGGILSGANVLTF. The whole variable domain, filled in from reference TRBV11-2 and TRBJ2-6, reads EAGVAQSPRYKIIEKRQSVAFWCNPISGHATLYWYQQILGQGPKLLIQFQNNGVVDDSQLPKDRFSAERLKGVDSTLKIQPAKLEDSAVYLCASSLDGGILSGANVLTFGAGSRLTVL.

The J gene is TRBJ2-1, the V gene TRBV5-1, with TRBD1 matching 12 bases. J lost 5 bases, V lost 4 bases, and 7 bases had no gene match. The CDR3 is 16 residues long. Germline CDR1 reads SGHRS; CDR2 reads YFSETQ. The CDR3 sequence: CASSPGTGGVHNEQFF. The CDR3 DNA sequence: TGCGCCAGCAGCCCCGGGACAGGGGGCGTACACAATGAGCAGTTCTTC. Filled out from reference TRBV5-1 and TRBJ2-1, the complete variable domain reads KAGVTQTPRYLIKTRGQQVTLSCSPISGHRSVSWYQQTPGQGLQFLFEYFSETQRNKGNFPGRFSGRQFSNSRSEMNVSTLELGDSALYLCASSPGTGGVHNEQFFGPGTRLTVL.

The J gene is TRBJ1-2, the V gene TRBV28; tentative D call: TRBD1 (5 bases). V lost 6 bases, J lost 0 bases, and 8 bases lay in between. The germline V gene encodes CDR1 MDHEN and CDR2 SYDVKM. The CDR3 has 13 residues. Written as DNA, the CDR3 is TGTGCCAGCAGCCCGACAGCTAACTATGGCTACACCTTC. The encoded protein is CASSPTANYGYTF.

This clone was seen once. The chain couples TRBV7-8 to TRBJ2-2; TRBD2 might be the D (6 bases). There are 17 residues in the CDR3. Germline V gene sequence: CDR1 SGHVS, CDR2 FQNEAQ. Trimming left V 5 bases short and J 1 base short, with 17 bases between. CDR3 loop: CASSPQKLARNTGELFF. As DNA, the CDR3 is TGTGCCAGCAGCCCTCAAAAGCTAGCGAGGAACACCGGGGAGCTGTTTTTT. The entire variable domain, with the rest obtained from reference TRBV7-8 and TRBJ2-2, is as follows: GAGVSQSPRYKVAKRGQDVALRCDPISGHVSLFWYQQALGQGPEFLTYFQNEAQLDKSGLPSDRFFAERPEGSVSTLKIQRTQQEDSAVYLCASSPQKLARNTGELFFGEGSRLTVL.

J is TRBJ2-2 and V is TRBV29-1; D ambiguous. Germline CDR1 and CDR2: SQVTM and ANQGSEA. The V and J ends lost 4 bases and 7 bases respectively, with 13 bases between them. The CDR3 loop spans 13 amino acids. The CDR3 DNA reads TGCAGCGTTGTGACCGATGGCGGCGGGGAGCTGTTTTTT. Protein product: CSVVTDGGGELFF.

The V gene is TRBV5-4, the J gene TRBJ2-2; 8 nucleotides match TRBD1. The CDR3 totals 15 residues. Losses at the gene ends were 3 bases for V and 4 bases for J; bases not matched to a gene: 5. CDR1 SGHNT and CDR2 YYREEE come from the germline V gene (reference sequence). The chain's CDR3 is CASSSGQEITGELFF. CDR3 nucleotides: TGTGCCAGCAGCTCGGGACAGGAAATCACCGGGGAGCTGTTTTTT.

This chain joins TRBV5-6 and TRBJ2-7; 10 bases line up with TRBD1. The V gene's germline CDR1 is SGHDT and CDR2 YYEEEE. This CDR3 is built from 15 residues. V gave up 1 base and J gave up 3 bases; unmatched junction bases: 4. As DNA, the CDR3 is TGTGCCAGCAGCTTGCTCAGGACAGGGGGCTACGAGCAGTACTTC. This translates into CASSLLRTGGYEQYF.

This rearrangement joins TRBV11-2 to TRBJ2-1, with D possibly being TRBD2 (6 bases). The CDR3 has 12 amino acids. Trimming removed 4 bases from V and 11 bases from J, with 12 bases in between. The V gene's germline CDR1 is SGHAT and CDR2 FQNNGV. The CDR3 reads CASSSWGDKQFF. Written as DNA, the CDR3 is TGTGCCAGCAGCTCCTGGGGGGATAAGCAGTTCTTC.

This chain joins TRBV25-1 and TRBJ1-5, with D hard to call. The CDR3 has 15 residues. Germline CDR1 reads MGHDK; CDR2 reads SYGVNS. Trimming shortened V by 1 base and J by 1 base, and 8 bases separated the two germline ends. The CDR3, as DNA: TGTGCCAGCAGTGAATCTGGACCAAGCAATCAGCCCCAGCATTTT. Translation gives CASSESGPSNQPQHF. Combining the CDR3 with reference TRBV25-1 and TRBJ1-5 gives the whole variable domain EADIYQTPRYLVIGTGKKITLECSQTMGHDKMYWYQQDPGMELHLIHYSYGVNSTEKGDLSSESTVSRIRTEHFPLTLESARPSHTSQYLCASSESGPSNQPQHFGDGTRLSIL.

The rearrangement links TRBV9 to TRBJ1-6, with TRBD1 identical over 8 bases. This CDR3 contains 15 residues. CDR1 and CDR2 from the germline V gene are SGDLS and YYNGEE. The J segment lost 5 bases and the V segment lost 4 bases, leaving 5 bases of the junction unmatched. CDR3 amino acids: CASSPQGDHNSPLHF. CDR3 in DNA: TGTGCCAGCAGCCCACAGGGGGATCATAATTCACCCCTCCACTTT.

This sequence joins TRBV28 and TRBJ1-5, with D maybe TRBD1 (5 bases). The V and J ends lost 5 bases and 4 bases respectively, with 18 bases between them. Germline-derived CDR1 and CDR2 are MDHEN and SYDVKM. This CDR3 comprises 16 residues. CDR3 region: CASSQGRLPVNQPQHF. CDR3 nucleotide sequence: TGTGCCAGCAGTCAGGGTCGTCTCCCTGTGAATCAGCCCCAGCATTTT.

This clone was counted between two and nine times. The gene calls are TRBV7-6 and TRBJ1-1; TRBD1 is a possible D gene (5 bases). Trimming shortened V by 1 base and J by 2 bases, and 8 bases separated the two germline ends. This CDR3 is 14 amino acids long. Germline-derived CDR1 and CDR2 are SGHVS and FNYEAQ. CDR3 in DNA: TGTGCCAGCAGCTTAGTCCAGGGAAACACTGAAGCTTTCTTT. It codes for CASSLVQGNTEAFF.

The chain combines TRBV5-8 with TRBJ2-7; unclear D gene. The V end lost 4 bases, the J end lost 2 bases, and 13 bases lay between the germline ends. The CDR3 is made up of 14 amino acids. Germline-derived CDR1 and CDR2 are SGHTS and YDEGEE. As DNA, the CDR3 is TGTGCCAGCAGCCCCTCGAGGCCGCCCTACGAGCAGTACTTC. It is translated as CASSPSRPPYEQYF.

V gene TRBV7-9 combines with J gene TRBJ2-7; D remains ambiguous. The CDR3 runs to 13 residues. The germline gives CDR1 SEHNR, CDR2 FQNEAQ (reference sequence). V was pared by 5 bases and J by 2 bases, with 10 bases between. The CDR3 bases are TGTGCCAGCAGCCCACAAAACGCCTACGAGCAGTACTTC. It specifies CASSPQNAYEQYF.

The chain recombines TRBV6-5 with TRBJ1-5, with D hard to call. CDR3 length: 13 amino acids. V gave up 5 bases and J gave up 5 bases, with 10 bases separating them. In germline, CDR1 is MNHEY, CDR2 SVGAGI. This CDR3 reads CASSPNPDQPQHF. CDR3 DNA sequence: TGTGCCAGCAGTCCAAACCCAGATCAGCCCCAGCATTTT.

The rearrangement joins TRBV5-4 to TRBJ2-3, with a weak D call TRBD1 (6 bases). The CDR3 contains 15 residues. Germline assignment: CDR1 SGHNT and CDR2 YYREEE (reference sequence). V was shortened by 4 bases and J by 4 bases, with 16 bases between the two germline ends. CDR3 region: CASSRSGVGSDTQYF. The CDR3 DNA sequence: TGTGCCAGCAGCCGCTCAGGGGTCGGGTCAGATACGCAGTATTTT.

The chain combines TRBV6-1 with TRBJ1-3; D uncertain. The CDR3 runs 15 residues. CDR1 MNHNS and CDR2 SASEGT come from the germline V gene. The V end lost 6 bases, the J end lost 0 bases, and 12 bases lay between the germline ends. The DNA of the CDR3 is TGTGCCAGCAGCCTAGGACCGAGCTCTGGAAACACCATATATTTT. It codes for CASSLGPSSGNTIYF.

This sequence joins TRBV7-9 and TRBJ2-6, with TRBD1 identical over 8 bases. V dropped 4 bases and J dropped 2; count of bases not matched to a gene: 7. Germline CDR1 is SEHNR and CDR2 is FQNEAQ (reference sequence). CDR3 length equals 17 residues. CDR3 residues: CASSSGQGSPGANVLTF. The CDR3 DNA reads as TGTGCCAGCAGCTCCGGACAGGGCTCACCTGGGGCCAACGTCCTGACTTTC.

The chain uses TRBV18 and TRBJ2-7, with 9 bases lining up with TRBD1. The CDR3 consists of 16 residues. Germline lookup yields CDR1 KGHSH and CDR2 LQKENI. V shed 1 base and J 5 bases; nucleotides not matched to a gene: 9. DNA of the CDR3: TGTGCCAGCTCACCACGTAGGGACAGGGCGATCCACGAGCAGTACTTC. Protein: CASSPRRDRAIHEQYF. Variable domain in full (rest from reference TRBV18 and TRBJ2-7): NAGVMQNPRHLVRRRGQEARLRCSPMKGHSHVYWYRQLPEEGLKFMVYLQKENIIDESGMPKERFSAEFPKEGPSILRIQQVVRGDSAAYFCASSPRRDRAIHEQYFGPGTRLTVT.

V and J are TRBV23-1 and TRBJ2-7; 7 nucleotides align to TRBD1. TRBV23-1 is given ORF status, its function remaining uncertain. V dropped 3 bases and J dropped 0; count of bases not matched to a gene: 11. The CDR3 has 17 amino acids. CDR3 nucleotides: TGCGCCAGCAGTCAGCCGACACCGGACAGGAGCTCCTACGAGCAGTACTTC. Protein: CASSQPTPDRSSYEQYF.